The T cell receptor beta chain under discussion was sequenced for a study of blood T cells in healthy people across ages. Study-level points and caveats: TCR beta diversity, measured per million T cells, fell in a roughly linear way with age.

Germline CDR1 is SGHTA and CDR2 is FQGNSA. The J segment lost 5 bases and the V segment lost 4 bases, leaving 14 bases of the junction unmatched. The CDR3 has 17 residues. Caucasian, healthy and from Russia, the donors were aged between roughly 6 and 95. A minimum of 6.5 million PBMCs was isolated per sample. Total RNA, at least 6 micrograms per sample, came from PBMCs. A single count supports this clonotype. Its target is not known. Together with a sample-barcoded 5' primer, a J-beta primer mix was included in a second PCR lasting roughly 6 to 12 cycles. One entry per CDR3 protein, called by TCRdb with MiXCR from the 5' RACE reads. The table records about a million distinct CDR3 sequences, around 48% of them present only once.

The chain employs TRBV7-2 and TRBJ2-3; 8 bases align to TRBD2. This clonotype originated in a young man in good health. Source material: blood. CDR3 residues: CASSSLLPGTRVDTQYF. CDR3 in DNA: TGTGCCAGCAGCTCCCTCCTTCCAGGGACTAGAGTAGATACGCAGTATTTT. The entire variable domain, with the rest obtained from reference TRBV7-2 and TRBJ2-3, is as follows: GAGVSQSPSNKVTEKGKDVELRCDPISGHTALYWYRQSLGQGLEFLIYFQGNSAPDKSGLPSDRFSAERTGGSVSTLTIQRTQQEDSAVYLCASSSLLPGTRVDTQYFGPGTRLTVL.